The table lists the clone carrying this TCR beta chain with many counts. Antigen: not known. The data belong to a study of regulatory T cells in long-lasting Graves disease. Study-level results: Persistent patients had more shared public clonotypes (about 2,700) than new patients (about 870). Newly diagnosed Graves' patients had higher TCR diversity than persistent ones.

The time point: newly diagnosed GD, antithyroid drugs for less than 3 months. RNA from PBMCs was the source of the TCR library. V was clipped by 2 bases and J by 7 bases, with 17 bases between them. This CDR3 spans 16 amino acids. CDR1 and CDR2 (germline): KGHDR, SFDVKD. To make TCR beta libraries, researchers used iRepertoire HTBI primers and Arm-PCR of CDR3 regions. TCRdb itself ran the multiplex PCR reads through MiXCR, one entry per CDR3 protein. The sample consists of roughly 560,000 distinct CDR3 sequences, more than 10% of them appearing once. This sample also appeared in a second study, on T cells in Graves' hyperthyroidism and ophthalmopathy.

The TCR comes from a woman in her thirties with Graves disease. Here the sequenced sample was peripheral blood mononuclear cells (PBMCs), taken at new diagnosis, from a patient treated with antithyroid drugs. This sequence joins TRBV24-1 and TRBJ2-1, with a possible D match to TRBD1 (6 bases). The CDR3: CATSDWIQGKGNEQFF. DNA of the CDR3: TGTGCCACCAGTGATTGGATACAGGGAAAGGGGAATGAGCAGTTCTTC.